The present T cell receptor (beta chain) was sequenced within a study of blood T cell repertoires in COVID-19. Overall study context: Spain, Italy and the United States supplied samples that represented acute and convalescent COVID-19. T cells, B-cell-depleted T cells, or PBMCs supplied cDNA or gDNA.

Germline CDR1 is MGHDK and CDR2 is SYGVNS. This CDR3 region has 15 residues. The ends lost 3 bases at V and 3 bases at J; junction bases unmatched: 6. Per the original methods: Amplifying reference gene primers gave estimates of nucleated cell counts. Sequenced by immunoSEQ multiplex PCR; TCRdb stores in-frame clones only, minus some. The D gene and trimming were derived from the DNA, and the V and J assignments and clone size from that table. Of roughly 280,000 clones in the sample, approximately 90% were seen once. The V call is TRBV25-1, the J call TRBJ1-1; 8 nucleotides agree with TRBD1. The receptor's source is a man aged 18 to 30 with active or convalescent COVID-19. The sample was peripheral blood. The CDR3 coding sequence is TGTGCCAGCAGTGACTCAAAGACAGGGGACACTGAAGCTTTCTTT. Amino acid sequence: CASSDSKTGDTEAFF.